This TCR beta chain is drawn from a study of cytomegalovirus exposure and HLA in healthy donors (dated by TCRdb to the late 2010s). Notes on the research overall: An earlier analysis of approximately 550 of the donors reported roughly 270 Gb of sequence data and 100 million to 140 million unique TCR beta sequences from some 180 million T cells. A later analysis re-analyzed previously published TCR beta repertoires from 666 donors and added high-resolution HLA genotyping to study TCR occurrence patterns. Using immunosequencing, the study profiled T cell repertoires from about 610 subjects and related those repertoires to cytomegalovirus serostatus. Four to six DR-DQ haplotypes were handled as single units for association and clustering, since linkage in the cohort was strong. Approximately 330 gigabases of sequencing data and around 88 million unique TCR sequences made up an early release that covered approximately 700 HLA-typed donors. Of the roughly 400 genotyped donors, 65% to 90% were placed in the genetic ancestry cluster associated with self-reported Caucasian donors. The later analysis used no new phenotypic data to find candidate immune exposures, relying instead on TCR beta sequences and their occurrence across donors. HLA typing covered class I and class II loci at four-digit resolution. The number of donors typed differed by locus, with about 629-630 for A, B, C, DRB1 and DQB1, around 500 for DQA1, about 610 for DPA1, and some 440 for DPB1. The study aimed to test whether cataloging public T cell receptors could reveal signatures of past pathogen exposure. On average, roughly 240,000 unique TCR beta nucleotide sequences were sequenced per donor among some 420 genotyped donors of the cohort, with roughly a sixth of those sequences being non-productive. Donor age, sex, ethnicity and CMV serostatus were compiled alongside the repertoire data. An earlier analysis of 450 to 750 of the donors used high-throughput TCR beta sequencing to judge whether each TCR beta V gene segment behaved as functional or pseudogenic. The study combined high-throughput TCR immunosequencing, statistical association of individual TCRs with disease status, and machine learning to predict cytomegalovirus infection status. A later genetic analysis took genome-wide SNP genotypes for about 55% of the 666 donors and used that subset as a discovery cohort. All discovery cohort repertoires had been generated using a single sequencing platform. In addition to the first cohort of 666 subjects, a separate validation cohort of some 120 different subjects was used.

Here is what the overall study found, with its caveats: According to a later analysis, most CMV-associated TCR beta chains appeared to be HLA-restricted, and the HLA associations seemed to be driven largely by CMV exposure. The sequencing pipeline was judged likely to have produced a cluster of highly shared sequence variants as a technical artifact. In both the original and validation cohorts, the classifier was reported to diagnose cytomegalovirus status with high specificity and sensitivity. In a later analysis, HLA-associated TCR beta chains were found to be more clonally expanded and to have lower generation probabilities than equally common non-associated chains. The cohort was sequenced for TCR beta chains only, and without alpha or paired-chain data the features that could be detected were limited. Presence/absence analyses assumed roughly uniform sequencing depth across donors, an assumption that may not hold. HLA typing was unavailable for some donors at each locus, so association tests used only the typed subset. In an earlier analysis of 500 to 650 of the donors, most TCR beta V segments appeared in productive rearrangements about 90% or about 30% of the time, broadly matching IMGT annotations. Over 15 rarely observed V segments, including chromosome 9 orphons, were excluded from the earlier analysis of approximately 500 of the donors because counts were too low. According to the authors, the approach could potentially be generalized to other disease states and immunological phenotypes. A later analysis found that TCR association rates varied across HLA loci, with DRB1 alleles showing the most associated TCRs and HLA-C alleles the fewest. Several of the top co-occurrence clusters appeared to be linked to parvovirus B19, influenza, CMV and Epstein-Barr virus, according to a later analysis. Immune exposure information for the cohort was limited to CMV serostatus. Most TCR sequences were seen in very few donors, while some public TCRs were found in many individuals. A further reported finding was that TCR beta sequences accurately predicted the HLA-A and HLA-B alleles for most subjects in the first cohort. The 87-base-pair reads could not distinguish some IMGT-functional V segments, including TRBV6-2 and TRBV6-3, so those segments were excluded. In vitro tests confirmed that a few of the cytomegalovirus-associated TCR beta chains recognize cytomegalovirus antigens. The study listed 164 TCR beta chains as associated with cytomegalovirus. A later analysis associated about 18,000 TCR beta sequences with specific HLA alleles at a false discovery rate of 0.05. In a later genetic analysis, fewer N-insertions in productive TCRs were reported among donors in an Asian-associated ancestry cluster than the roughly 700-donor mean. Strong co-occurrence of HLA alleles, especially DR and DQ, made assigning TCR associations to individual alleles difficult. An association between a missense DCLRE1C variant and V-gene and J-gene trimming of TCR beta chains was found in a later genetic analysis and replicated in an independent cohort. Linkage disequilibrium might explain the correlated functional status among segregating V segments, but an unknown experimental factor could not be excluded.

The cohort was made up of 666 healthy bone marrow donors. At the time of sampling, every cohort member was nominally healthy, though immune exposures that went unrecorded were likely present. The donor was CMV seropositive and was included in the group of 250 to 300 seropositive cohort members. Every donor gave a peripheral blood sample, and the peripheral blood mononuclear cells from that sample were used for TCR beta sequencing. Genomic DNA was extracted from the blood cell samples with the Qiagen DNeasy Blood Extraction Kit. Counted from cysteine to phenylalanine, this CDR3 has 16 amino acids. Of all the DNA, just the CDR3 is kept, 48 bases in frame from base 1. The germline V gene supplies CDR1 KGHSH and CDR2 LQKENI. Cut back by 2 bases and 0 bases, the V and J ends lie 13 bases apart. On this clone itself: No antigen is known for it. One base away there is no much larger clone; base qualities are not given.

Receptors were amplified or captured by the immunoSEQ multiplex PCR assay. For the multiplex PCR, a mixture combining 60 forward primers for TCR Vbeta segments and 13 reverse primers for TCR Jbeta segments was used. A multiplex PCR assay on genomic DNA amplified the CDR3 region of rearranged TCR beta genes. Amplified TCR beta libraries were sequenced as 87-base-pair reads on the Illumina HiSeq System. As for how the authors treated the data: A later analysis tallied around 87 million unique TCR beta chains across the approximately 670 repertoires, and some 10 million of those chains were shared by two or more donors. Raw reads were error-corrected and collapsed into unique sequences by a nearest-neighbor algorithm in which closely related sequences were merged to remove PCR and sequencing errors. V, D and J gene segments were assigned by aligning CDR3 sequences to IMGT reference sequences. For a sequence to be retained, a match of at least six nucleotides to both a V gene segment and a J gene segment was required. A rearrangement was called productive if the CDR3 had no stop codons and remained in frame with V and J, and every other rearrangement was called non-productive. Following IMGT convention, CDR3 was defined as the stretch from the second conserved V-encoded cysteine up to the conserved J-encoded phenylalanine. Sequences without an unambiguous match to a single V gene segment were excluded from the earlier analysis of several hundred of the donors. In an earlier analysis of around 600 of the donors, V segments were called functional above 56.7% productive rearrangements and were called segregating when the between-donor standard deviation exceeded 5%. To diagnose cytomegalovirus status from the catalog of TCR beta chain sequences, a statistical classification framework was built. A later analysis assigned V and J genes by comparing TCR nucleotide sequences with IMGT/GENE-DB human TR gene sequences. In a later analysis, CDR3 sequences and most-parsimonious VDJ recombination scenarios were assigned using the TCRdist pipeline. A later analysis defined each TCR beta chain by its CDR3 amino acid sequence plus V-gene family, and excluded reads lacking a unique V-gene family. A later analysis removed 550 to 700 highly shared, low-generation-probability nucleotide sequences to deal with suspected cross-contamination and a sequencing artifact. In a later analysis, a clonal expansion index was calculated for each public chain from normalized within-repertoire ranks of inferred template counts. Generation probabilities in a later analysis came from a VDJ recombination model fitted to out-of-frame rearrangements, and those results were checked against IGoR. In a later analysis, hypergeometric tests were used to score TCR-TCR, TCR-HLA and TCR-CMV co-occurrence, with a repertoire-size bias correction applied to TCR pairs. A later analysis estimated false discovery rates by permuting HLA or CMV assignments 20 times. In a later analysis, co-occurring TCRs were grouped with DBSCAN, and TCRdist sequence similarity was added when clustering was performed within HLA-allele-positive subsets. Repertoires with fewer than 30,000 or more than 120,000 public chains were left out of co-occurrence clustering, as were several repertoires with anomalous nucleotide sharing. TCRdb limited this immuneACCESS table to in-frame rearrangements with V and J called. A share of clones is missing; checked studies link under half to unresolved V genes, and the rest is unexplained. V, J and clone size derive from that table, while D and trimming were established from the DNA sequence. This sample comprises around 76,000 clones, under 85% of them detected only once. Of the sample, roughly 8.9% is held by the ten largest clones.

This TCR was recovered from a woman aged 40 to 55 in good health and CMV-seropositive. Specimen: PBMCs. The chain was built from TRBV18 and TRBJ1-1, with no D gene named confidently. The sequenced DNA is TGTGCCAGCTCACCAGCATCGCGGGGAATGAACACTGAAGCTTTCTTT. It is translated as CASSPASRGMNTEAFF.